This T cell receptor beta chain was captured by sequencing in a study of blood T cell repertoires in COVID-19. Original handling: Researchers report that nucleated cell counts were estimated from reference gene primer amplification. The repertoire was sequenced with immunoSEQ multiplex PCR; TCRdb's copy has only in-frame clones and lacks some. Clone size and V and J calls were adopted from that table, with D and trimming inferred from the DNA. The table includes around 77,000 clones, more than 80% detected once. Losses at the gene ends were 6 bases for V and 8 bases for J; bases not matched to a gene: 3. The CDR3 sequence is 11 residues long. The germline V gene has CDR1 MNHEY and CDR2 SVGAGI.

The chain has TRBV6-5 and TRBJ1-2; 7 nucleotides line up with TRBD1. Sequencing was done on a sample of peripheral blood. This TCR was recovered from a man aged 80 or over with acute or convalescent COVID-19. The CDR3 DNA reads as TGTGCCAGCAGAATAGGGGGCGGCTACACCTTC. It codes for CASRIGGGYTF.